This note documents a single TCR beta chain sequence. Germline CDR1 and CDR2: SGHAT and FQNNGV. The CDR3 has 12 residues. Trimming took 7 bases from V and 6 from J, leaving 13 bases between them. This sample was taken from a study of T cells in Graves' hyperthyroidism and ophthalmopathy. TCR beta CDR3 regions were amplified from RNA transcripts. First-round RT-PCR targeting the TCR CDR3 was performed with the HTBI primer set. From the multiplex PCR reads, TCRdb called clonotypes with MiXCR, one entry per CDR3 protein. In the table there are some 580,000 distinct CDR3 sequences, approximately 15% of which are singletons.

The sequenced material came from blood. This clonotype was sampled from a woman in her forties with Graves' ophthalmopathy. The chain links TRBV11-2 to TRBJ2-7; D uncertain. For the CDR3, the DNA is TGTGCCAGCACCCAAGTCCCCATCGAGCAGTACTTC. Encoded protein: CASTQVPIEQYF.